This record concerns one T cell receptor (beta chain) sequence. This sample was included in a study of blood T cell repertoires in COVID-19. Measured with immunoSEQ multiplex PCR; TCRdb has only the in-frame clones, and not every one. The sample has 180,000 or so clones; almost 85% are singletons. V lost 5 bases to trimming and J lost 0 bases; unmatched junction nucleotides: 7. Germline assignment: CDR1 PRHDT and CDR2 FYEKMQ (reference sequence). CDR3 size: 17 residues. Material: peripheral blood. This TCR was recovered from a human donor with acute or convalescent COVID-19. The donor label of this sample is uncertain. The chain carries TRBV13 and TRBJ2-3; 11 bases align to TRBD2. CDR3 DNA sequence: TGTGCCAGCAGCGCCAGACTAGCGGGGACAAGCACAGATACGCAGTATTTT. Translated: CASSARLAGTSTDTQYF.